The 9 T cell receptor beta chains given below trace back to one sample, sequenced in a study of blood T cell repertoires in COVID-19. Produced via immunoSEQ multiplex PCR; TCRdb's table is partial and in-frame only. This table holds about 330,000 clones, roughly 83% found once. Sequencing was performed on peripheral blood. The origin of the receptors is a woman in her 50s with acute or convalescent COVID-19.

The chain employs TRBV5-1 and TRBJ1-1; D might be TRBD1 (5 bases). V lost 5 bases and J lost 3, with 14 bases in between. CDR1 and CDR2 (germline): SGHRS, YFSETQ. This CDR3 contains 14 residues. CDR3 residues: CASSGQGPHTEAFF. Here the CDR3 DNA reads TGCGCCAGCAGTGGACAAGGGCCTCACACTGAAGCTTTCTTT.

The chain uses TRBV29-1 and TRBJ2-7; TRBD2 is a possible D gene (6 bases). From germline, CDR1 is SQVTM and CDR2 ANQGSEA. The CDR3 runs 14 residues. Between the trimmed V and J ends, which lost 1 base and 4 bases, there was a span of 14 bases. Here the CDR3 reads CSVEVDSGPYEQYF. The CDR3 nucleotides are TGCAGCGTTGAAGTGGATAGCGGCCCGTACGAGCAGTACTTC.

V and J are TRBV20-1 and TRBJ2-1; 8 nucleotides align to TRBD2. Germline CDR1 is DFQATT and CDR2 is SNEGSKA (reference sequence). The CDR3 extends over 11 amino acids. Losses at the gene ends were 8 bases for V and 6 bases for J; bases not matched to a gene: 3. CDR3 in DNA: TGCAGTATAGCGGGGCTCAATGAGCAGTTCTTC. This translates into CSIAGLNEQFF.

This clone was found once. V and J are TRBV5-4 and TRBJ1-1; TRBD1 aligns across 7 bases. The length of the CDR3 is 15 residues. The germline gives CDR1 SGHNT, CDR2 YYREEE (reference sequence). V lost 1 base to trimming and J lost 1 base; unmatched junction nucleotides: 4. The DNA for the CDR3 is TGTGCCAGCAGCTTGTATACAGGGGAGAACACTGAAGCTTTCTTT. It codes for CASSLYTGENTEAFF.

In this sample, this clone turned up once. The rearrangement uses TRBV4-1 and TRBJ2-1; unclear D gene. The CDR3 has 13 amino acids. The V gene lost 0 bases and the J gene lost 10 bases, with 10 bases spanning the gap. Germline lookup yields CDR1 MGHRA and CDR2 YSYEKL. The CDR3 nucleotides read TGCGCCAGCAGCCAAGATCCCCGTCAGGAGCAGTTCTTC. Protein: CASSQDPRQEQFF.

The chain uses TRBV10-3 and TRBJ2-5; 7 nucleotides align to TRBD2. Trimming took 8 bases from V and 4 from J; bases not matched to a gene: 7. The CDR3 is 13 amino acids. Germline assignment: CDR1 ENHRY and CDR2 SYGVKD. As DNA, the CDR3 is TGTGCCATCGACGCGGGAGCCGGAGAGACCCAGTACTTC. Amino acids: CAIDAGAGETQYF.

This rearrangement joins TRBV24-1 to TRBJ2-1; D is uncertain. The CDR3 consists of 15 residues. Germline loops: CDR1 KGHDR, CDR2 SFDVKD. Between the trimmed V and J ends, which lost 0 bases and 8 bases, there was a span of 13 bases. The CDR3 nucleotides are TGTGCCACCAGTGATTTGGATTCGGTGAGGCATGAGCAGTTCTTC. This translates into CATSDLDSVRHEQFF.

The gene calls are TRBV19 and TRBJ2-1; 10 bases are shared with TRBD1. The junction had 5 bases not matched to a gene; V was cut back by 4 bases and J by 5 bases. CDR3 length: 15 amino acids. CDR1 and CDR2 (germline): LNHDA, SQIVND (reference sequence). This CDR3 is CASSTGTGVNNEQFF. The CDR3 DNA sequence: TGTGCCAGTAGTACGGGGACAGGGGTGAACAATGAGCAGTTCTTC.

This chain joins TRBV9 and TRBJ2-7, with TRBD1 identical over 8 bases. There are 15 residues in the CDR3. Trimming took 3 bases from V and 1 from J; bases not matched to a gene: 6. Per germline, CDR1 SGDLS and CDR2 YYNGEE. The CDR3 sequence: CASSAAGGASYEQYF. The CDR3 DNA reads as TGTGCCAGCAGCGCCGCAGGGGGCGCATCCTACGAGCAGTACTTC.